The 28 T cell receptor beta chains presented below share a single source sample, sequenced in a study of shared clonotypes between healthy human individuals. Libraries were prepared by immunoSEQ multiplex PCR; TCRdb keeps only in-frame clonotypes and omits some of them. The data show 2 million to 2.5 million clones, with around 90% seen just once and 0.37% held by the top ten. The specimen sequenced was naive CD4+ T cells from PBMCs. The subset denotes: CD45RA+ positively selected. These receptor sequences come from a young man in good health. Some clones in this sample may be carry-over from other donors' samples.

The rearrangement uses TRBV28 and TRBJ1-5; 7 bases are a match to TRBD1. Germline assignment: CDR1 MDHEN and CDR2 SYDVKM. The J segment lost 9 bases and the V segment lost 3 bases, leaving 8 bases of the junction unmatched. The CDR3 contains 14 residues. CDR3 sequence reads: CASSFGQGDWPQHF. CDR3 bases: TGTGCCAGCAGTTTCGGGCAGGGGGATTGGCCCCAGCATTTT.

This sequence joins TRBV7-9 and TRBJ1-3, with 10 bases aligning to TRBD1. The germline gives CDR1 SEHNR, CDR2 FQNEAQ (reference sequence). The CDR3 sequence is 16 residues long. J gave up 2 bases and V 5 bases, and 6 bases lay outside the gene matches. The CDR3 sequence is CASSNRDRGPGNTIYF. The CDR3 DNA is TGTGCCAGCAGCAACCGGGACAGGGGACCTGGAAACACCATATATTTT.

This clone has a single count. The chain employs TRBV2 and TRBJ1-6, with D uncertain. CDR3 length: 11 amino acids. V lost 11 bases and J 10 bases, leaving 12 bases between the germline ends. Germline CDR1 SNHLY, CDR2 FYNNEI. The CDR3 DNA follows: TGTGCCTCCCATGCGTTCTCACCCCTCCACTTT. Translation: CASHAFSPLHF. The full variable domain, its missing parts supplied by reference TRBV2 and TRBJ1-6, is EPEVTQTPSHQVTQMGQEVILRCVPISNHLYFYWYRQILGQKVEFLVSFYNNEISEKSEIFDDQFSVERPDGSNFTLKIRSTKLEDSAMYFCASHAFSPLHFGNGTRLTVT.

This CDR3 reads CASSPRREAYEQYF. The CDR3 nucleotides read TGTGCCAGCAGTCCTAGGCGGGAGGCCTACGAGCAGTACTTC. The chain links TRBV27 to TRBJ2-7; TRBD2 matches 8 bases. Germline V gives CDR1 MNHEY, CDR2 SMNVEV (reference sequence). Losses at the gene ends were 5 bases for V and 2 bases for J; bases not matched to a gene: 5. The CDR3 is 14 amino acids.

The V and J genes are TRBV6-5 and TRBJ1-6, with D possibly TRBD1 on 5 matching bases. Germline V gene data show CDR1 as MNHEY and CDR2 as SVGAGI. CDR3 length: 12 residues. The V and J ends lost 10 bases and 10 bases respectively, with 14 bases between them. CDR3 DNA sequence: TGTGCCACGGCCGGGGGGTTATCACCCCTCCACTTT. Translating it yields CATAGGLSPLHF.

This clone was seen a few times. The gene calls are TRBV18 and TRBJ1-2, with a weak D call TRBD1 (5 bases). This CDR3 comprises 13 residues. The germline V gene encodes CDR1 KGHSH and CDR2 LQKENI. Trimming took off 5 bases at V and 4 bases at J, with 11 bases between the two ends. CDR3 residues: CASSGAVGYGYTF. The CDR3 DNA is TGTGCCAGCTCAGGGGCCGTAGGCTATGGCTACACCTTC. The variable domain in full, with the rest retrieved from reference TRBV18 and TRBJ1-2, is NAGVMQNPRHLVRRRGQEARLRCSPMKGHSHVYWYRQLPEEGLKFMVYLQKENIIDESGMPKERFSAEFPKEGPSILRIQQVVRGDSAAYFCASSGAVGYGYTFGSGTRLTVV.

This clone was observed a single time. The chain uses TRBV13 and TRBJ2-1; 10 bases map to TRBD2. This CDR3 is built from 16 residues. Germline V CDR1 and CDR2: PRHDT, FYEKMQ (reference sequence). With 3 bases clipped from V and 4 bases from J, the junction kept 6 bases outside the gene matches. The CDR3 sequence is CASSFELAGGYNEQFF. The DNA of the CDR3 is TGTGCCAGCAGCTTCGAATTAGCGGGAGGTTACAATGAGCAGTTCTTC.

The V call is TRBV11-3, the J call TRBJ2-3; 12 bases are shared with TRBD2. The CDR3 spans 16 residues. Germline V gene lookup returns CDR1 SGHNT and CDR2 YENEEA. V shed 3 bases, J shed 0 bases, and the junction held 1 base outside the gene matches. The DNA of the CDR3 is TGTGCCAGCAGCTTCGGACTAGCGGGAAGCACAGATACGCAGTATTTT. Encoded protein: CASSFGLAGSTDTQYF. Filled out from reference TRBV11-3 and TRBJ2-3, the complete variable domain reads EAGVVQSPRYKIIEKKQPVAFWCNPISGHNTLYWYLQNLGQGPELLIRYENEEAVDDSQLPKDRFSAERLKGVDSTLKIQPAELGDSAVYLCASSFGLAGSTDTQYFGPGTRLTVL.

This clone was recorded a few times. V is TRBV7-9 and J is TRBJ1-5; D is unclear. This CDR3 is built from 13 residues. The V gene's germline CDR1 is SEHNR and CDR2 FQNEAQ (reference sequence). The V end was cut by 2 bases, the J end by 5 bases, with 7 bases between. CDR3 sequence reads: CASSLTAYQPQHF. CDR3 coding DNA: TGTGCCAGCAGCTTAACAGCCTATCAGCCCCAGCATTTT.

With respect to this clone: Sequence at one end of the junction differs from germline and may be a read error. The chain has TRBV9 and TRBJ2-2, with 9 bases lining up with TRBD2. Germline assignment: CDR1 SGDLS and CDR2 YYNGEE. This CDR3 comprises 17 residues. CDR3 in amino acids: CASSVGAASGNNGELFF. CDR3 nucleotides: TGTGCCAGCAGCGTAGGTGCCGCTAGCGGGAACAACGGGGAGCTGTTTTTT.

The chain is built from TRBV9 and TRBJ2-5; 14 nucleotides match TRBD2. This CDR3 is 16 amino acids long. Germline CDR1 reads SGDLS; CDR2 reads YYNGEE. The V and J ends lost 3 bases and 5 bases, in that order; junction bases with no gene match: 6. The CDR3 spells CASSESGLAGVETQYF. The CDR3 DNA sequence: TGTGCCAGCAGCGAATCGGGACTAGCGGGAGTTGAGACCCAGTACTTC.

The genes are TRBV5-1 and TRBJ2-3; 10 bases fit TRBD2. Germline V CDR1 and CDR2: SGHRS, YFSETQ. The CDR3 runs 16 residues. V trimming: 6 bases; J trimming: 0 bases; junction bases outside the gene matches: 7. The CDR3 sequence: CASTTGLAASTDTQYF. DNA for the CDR3: TGCGCCAGCACCACTGGACTAGCGGCTAGCACAGATACGCAGTATTTT.

The table lists this clone with a count of one. This sequence joins TRBV14 and TRBJ2-1, with D possibly matching TRBD1 (5 bases). The CDR3 sequence is 14 residues long. V lost 1 base to trimming and J lost 12 bases, with 16 bases between them. CDR1 SGHDN and CDR2 FVKESK come from the germline V gene. CDR3 in amino acids: CASSQAQAKSWQFF. CDR3 in DNA: TGTGCCAGCAGCCAAGCACAGGCGAAGTCTTGGCAGTTCTTC.

This rearrangement joins TRBV30 to TRBJ2-1, with TRBD2 matching 9 bases. J was trimmed by 6 bases and V by 3 bases; bases with no gene match: 9. The CDR3 runs 15 residues. CDR1 and CDR2 from the germline V gene are GTSNPN and SVGIG (reference sequence). In DNA form, the CDR3 reads TGTGCCTGGAGCCCTACCTGGCGGGAGGGCAATGAGCAGTTCTTC. Its protein product is CAWSPTWREGNEQFF.

The chain uses TRBV4-1 and TRBJ1-1, with D possibly TRBD1 on 6 matching bases. CDR3 size: 14 residues. V was cut by 4 bases and J by 0 bases, with 9 bases left in between. Germline-derived CDR1 and CDR2 are MGHRA and YSYEKL. CDR3: CASSPGQMNTEAFF. CDR3 coding DNA: TGCGCCAGCAGCCCGGGACAAATGAACACTGAAGCTTTCTTT.

The rearrangement uses TRBV4-1 and TRBJ1-2; D perhaps matches TRBD1 (5 bases). The V and J ends lost 5 bases and 4 bases respectively, with 20 bases between them. There are 16 residues in the CDR3. CDR1 and CDR2 from the germline V gene are MGHRA and YSYEKL. Here the CDR3 reads CASSSSSTGSSYGYTF. The CDR3, as DNA: TGCGCCAGCAGCTCATCCAGCACAGGTTCATCCTATGGCTACACCTTC.

V is TRBV18 and J is TRBJ2-7; 9 bases are a match to TRBD1. The J segment lost 3 bases and the V segment lost 2 bases, leaving 2 bases of the junction unmatched. The germline V gene encodes CDR1 KGHSH and CDR2 LQKENI. CDR3 length: 14 amino acids. This CDR3 is CASSPGTGRYEQYF. CDR3 DNA sequence: TGTGCCAGCTCACCAGGGACAGGGCGCTACGAGCAGTACTTC.

V and J are TRBV29-1 and TRBJ2-5; possible D gene TRBD1, 6 bases. The CDR3 is 14 amino acids. Trimming shortened V by 6 bases and J by 5 bases, and 19 bases separated the two germline ends. CDR1 and CDR2 from the germline V gene are SQVTM and ANQGSEA. CDR3 loop: CSVPFFRRGETQYF. Written as DNA, the CDR3 is TGCAGCGTCCCGTTCTTCCGAAGGGGGGAGACCCAGTACTTC.

This clone is a singleton in its sample. The chain employs TRBV7-3 and TRBJ2-2; the match to TRBD1 covers 7 bases. There are 16 residues in the CDR3. V dropped 5 bases and J dropped 2; count of bases not matched to a gene: 8. The V gene's germline CDR1 is SGHTA and CDR2 FQGTGA. CDR3 bases: TGTGCCAGCAGCCTTCGGACAGGCCTAAACACCGGGGAGCTGTTTTTT. Protein: CASSLRTGLNTGELFF. The whole variable domain, remainder taken from reference TRBV7-3 and TRBJ2-2, is GAGVSQTPSNKVTEKGKYVELRCDPISGHTALYWYRQSLGQGPEFLIYFQGTGAADDSGLPNDRFFAVRPEGSVSTLKIQRTERGDSAVYLCASSLRTGLNTGELFFGEGSRLTVL.

The rearrangement uses TRBV6-5 and TRBJ2-2; D might be TRBD1 (9 bases). V was cut by 11 bases and J by 5 bases, with 18 bases left in between. The CDR3 is 14 amino acids. Germline loops: CDR1 MNHEY, CDR2 SVGAGI. The CDR3 region has the DNA TGTGCCGCGGGGGGACAGGGAGGAACCGGGGAGCTGTTTTTT. Translating gives CAAGGQGGTGELFF.

Regarding this clone: The same CDR3 also results from other DNA sequences found in this sample. The chain joins TRBV7-3 to TRBJ1-1; D ambiguous. This CDR3 is 13 amino acids long. Trimming cost V 6 bases and J 1 base, with 9 bases left between them. Germline values: CDR1 SGHTA, CDR2 FQGTGA. Here the CDR3 reads CASSSDPNTEAFF. CDR3 DNA: TGTGCCAGCAGTTCCGACCCGAACACTGAAGCTTTCTTT. Drawing the rest from reference TRBV7-3 and TRBJ1-1, the complete variable domain is GAGVSQTPSNKVTEKGKYVELRCDPISGHTALYWYRQSLGQGPEFLIYFQGTGAADDSGLPNDRFFAVRPEGSVSTLKIQRTERGDSAVYLCASSSDPNTEAFFGQGTRLTVV.

This rearrangement joins TRBV27 to TRBJ2-7, with D perhaps matching TRBD2 (7 bases). V lost 3 bases and J lost 6, with 9 bases in between. This CDR3 has 12 amino acids. From germline, CDR1 is MNHEY and CDR2 SMNVEV (reference sequence). The CDR3 spells CASSFRGAEQYF. CDR3 in DNA: TGTGCCAGCAGTTTCCGGGGGGCCGAGCAGTACTTC.

The J gene is TRBJ2-1, the V gene TRBV4-1; a weak D match, TRBD2 (6 bases). CDR3 length: 17 residues. Germline V gene sequence: CDR1 MGHRA, CDR2 YSYEKL. The ends were cut back, 1 base at V and 0 bases at J, with 13 bases in the middle. For the CDR3, the DNA is TGCGCCAGCAGCCAAGCCTCAGGGAGGAGCTCCTACAATGAGCAGTTCTTC. Amino acid sequence: CASSQASGRSSYNEQFF.

The rearrangement joins TRBV29-1 to TRBJ2-2; a possible D gene is TRBD2 (5 bases). The CDR3 extends over 14 amino acids. Germline values: CDR1 SQVTM, CDR2 ANQGSEA. V dropped 4 bases and J dropped 3 bases, with 12 bases sitting between them. The chain's CDR3 is CSVGRLADTGELFF. In DNA form, the CDR3 reads TGCAGCGTTGGTAGGCTAGCCGACACCGGGGAGCTGTTTTTT.

The chain couples TRBV28 to TRBJ2-7; 7 nucleotides line up with TRBD1. After removal of 4 bases from V and 5 bases from J, the junction contained 5 bases not matched to a gene. This CDR3 region has 13 residues. Looked up from germline, CDR1 is MDHEN and CDR2 is SYDVKM. Here the CDR3 reads CASSYPQGDEQYF. Here the CDR3 DNA reads TGTGCCAGCAGTTACCCCCAGGGGGACGAGCAGTACTTC.

This clone has a handful of counts. The rearrangement joins TRBV11-2 to TRBJ1-1; a possible D gene is TRBD1 (6 bases). CDR1 is SGHAT and CDR2 is FQNNGV in the germline V gene. This CDR3 has 15 amino acids. V was trimmed by 5 bases and J by 3 bases, leaving 16 bases between them. CDR3 in amino acids: CASSPIQGRDTEAFF. The CDR3 DNA is TGTGCCAGCAGCCCAATACAGGGACGGGACACTGAAGCTTTCTTT.

The gene calls are TRBV4-1 and TRBJ2-7; D unclear. V gave up 1 base and J gave up 4 bases, with 5 bases separating them. Germline CDR1 and CDR2: MGHRA and YSYEKL. The CDR3 is 12 residues long. The CDR3: CASSQGSYEQYF. In nucleotides, the CDR3 is TGCGCCAGCAGCCAAGGTTCGTACGAGCAGTACTTC.

The chain's CDR3 is CASSLWGFNTEAFF. As DNA, the CDR3 is TGTGCCAGCAGTTTGTGGGGGTTTAACACTGAAGCTTTCTTT. This chain links TRBV28 with TRBJ1-1, with D maybe TRBD1 (5 bases). The V gene's germline CDR1 is MDHEN and CDR2 SYDVKM. The V gene lost 3 bases and the J gene lost 2 bases, with 10 bases spanning the gap. The CDR3 totals 14 residues.